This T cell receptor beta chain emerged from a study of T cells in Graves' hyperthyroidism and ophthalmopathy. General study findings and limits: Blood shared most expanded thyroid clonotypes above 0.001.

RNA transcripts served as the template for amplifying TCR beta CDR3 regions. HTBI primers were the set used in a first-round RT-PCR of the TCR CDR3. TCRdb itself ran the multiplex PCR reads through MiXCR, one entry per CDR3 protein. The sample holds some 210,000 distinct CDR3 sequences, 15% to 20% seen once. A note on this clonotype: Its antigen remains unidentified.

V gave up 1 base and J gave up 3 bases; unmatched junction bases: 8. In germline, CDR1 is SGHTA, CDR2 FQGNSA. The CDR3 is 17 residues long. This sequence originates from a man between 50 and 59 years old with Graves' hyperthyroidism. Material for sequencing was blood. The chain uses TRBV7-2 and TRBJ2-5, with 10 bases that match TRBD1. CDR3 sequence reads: CASSLELLGTGEETQYF. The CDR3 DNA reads TGTGCCAGCAGCTTAGAACTTTTAGGGACAGGGGAAGAGACCCAGTACTTC.